This entry concerns a single T cell receptor (beta chain). The antigen is undetermined. TCRdb keeps only in-frame clones here, not all; method: immunoSEQ multiplex PCR. The repertoire holds 11,000 to 15,000 clones, with about 93% as singletons. The data were taken from a study of T cell clonotyping in hematopoietic cell transplantation. Study outcomes and limitations: After transplant, recipient diversity fell while pathologically expanded clonotypes grew through day 180.

This sample comprised PBMCs, obtained 30 days after allogeneic stem cell transplant. The source is a male patient between 60 and 69 years old who had an allogeneic stem cell transplant from an unrelated donor, so the T cells may come from the graft donor. Some clones in this sample may be carry-over from other donors' samples.

The CDR3 coding sequence is TGTGCCAGCAGCTCCATGGTAGGGGTGGAGACCCAGTACTTC. Its protein product is CASSSMVGVETQYF. The chain combines TRBV7-7 with TRBJ2-5, with TRBD1 as a possible D gene (5 bases). Germline CDR1 SSHAT, CDR2 FNYEAQ (reference sequence). V lost 4 bases and J 5 bases, leaving 14 bases between the germline ends. This CDR3 spans 14 amino acids. The variable domain in full, completed from reference TRBV7-7 and TRBJ2-5, reads GAGVSQSPRYKVTKRGQDVTLRCDPISSHATLYWYQQALGQGPEFLTYFNYEAQPDKSGLPSDRFSAERPEGSISTLTIQRTEQRDSAMYRCASSSMVGVETQYFGPGTRLLVL.